A selection of T cell receptor beta chains follows, all from one sample in a study of T cells in Graves' hyperthyroidism and ophthalmopathy. Each CDR3 protein gets one entry after TCRdb re-called the multiplex PCR reads with MiXCR. This repertoire shows hundreds of thousands of distinct CDR3 sequences, 15% to 20% found once; its top ten account for 16%. Sequencing was carried out using blood. Receptor source: a woman in her 50s with Graves' hyperthyroidism that later progressed to Graves' ophthalmopathy. Both conserved end residues are part of each CDR3. Rows may omit the clone size; those that give it use once, few, many or a size class.

few	TRBJ2-1	TRBV2	CARTTGQGGHNEQFF
many	TRBJ1-3	TRBV3-1	CASSQDLGQWNTIYF
many	TRBJ1-2	TRBV27	CASSTDRQAGFGYGYTF
many	TRBJ2-5	TRBV7-3	CASSPSGTARTQYF
few	TRBJ1-6	TRBV27	CASSPLRPGGNSPLHF
-	TRBJ2-5	TRBV7-3	CASSLGDFLSGGAETQYF
many	TRBJ2-1	TRBV5-1	CASSEESSYNEQFF
many	TRBJ1-5	TRBV7-8	CASSLLEGSSNQPQHF
-	TRBJ2-2	TRBV15	CATSRGLTGELFF
-	TRBJ1-2	TRBV5-1	CASSLPRTGIDYGYTF
-	TRBJ1-1	TRBV20-1	CSAHPGAGSTEAFF
few	TRBJ2-1	TRBV4-1	CASSPSQSLTNEQFF
many	TRBJ1-4	TRBV5-5	CASSLLGQGYEKLFF
many	TRBJ2-5	TRBV3-1	CASSQGLAGGPEETQYF
-	TRBJ1-5	TRBV6-1	CATGLKGNQPQHF
many	TRBJ1-2	TRBV24-1	CATSDLGRSYGYTF
-	TRBJ2-3	TRBV28	CASTLRRTDTQYF
once	TRBJ2-1	TRBV6-1	CASRSGTGGNEQFF
-	TRBJ1-2	TRBV5-8	CASSLNLRHSYGYTF
many	TRBJ2-1	TRBV5-1	CASSFSYNEQFF
many	TRBJ1-1	TRBV7-9	CASSMTGGNTEAFF
-	TRBJ1-3	TRBV5-4	CASSLQGYRNTIYF
few	TRBJ2-7	TRBV19	CASSSTRTSGGHYEQYF
many	TRBJ1-1	TRBV2	CASRRDSNTEAFF
-	TRBJ1-5	TRBV27	CASRGDLDQAQHF
few	TRBJ2-3	TRBV9	CASSVGASTQYF
many	TRBJ2-1	TRBV30	CAWSPHTGGAYNEQFF
-	TRBJ2-7	TRBV7-9	CASSLLEAGGPYEQYF
many	TRBJ2-5	TRBV11-2	CASSLVVLAETQYF
many	TRBJ1-1	TRBV20-1	CSAPTAQGWGTEAFF
-	TRBJ1-4	TRBV12-3/TRBV12-4	CASSEQGLNEKLFF
-	TRBJ1-5	TRBV6-1	CASGGIYSNQPQHF
-	TRBJ1-1	TRBV20-1	CSAGTGITEAFF
many	TRBJ2-3	TRBV12-3/TRBV12-4	CASSLSQTMSTDTQYF
-	TRBJ2-5	TRBV11-2	CASTSLSTHQETQYF
few	TRBJ2-2	TRBV12-3/TRBV12-4	CASIRGPTNTGELFF
-	TRBJ2-3	TRBV24-1	CATSDPGYTQYF
many	TRBJ1-1	TRBV6-1	CASTRLRGDTEAFF
-	TRBJ1-3	TRBV28	CASSPSGRGGNTIYF
-	TRBJ1-2	TRBV19	CASRWVRGYTF
-	TRBJ1-1	TRBV30	CACGPTELSEAFF
-	TRBJ2-2	TRBV3-1	CASSHRTGNTGELVF
-	TRBJ2-5	TRBV7-3	CASSASGGSGGTQYF
-	TRBJ1-4	TRBV11-2	CASSEGQGGVSEKLFF
many	TRBJ2-3	TRBV6-2/TRBV6-3	CASSPRLGGDTQYF
-	TRBJ2-1	TRBV12-3/TRBV12-4	CASSLAAGGHGQFF
-	TRBJ2-5	TRBV3-1	CAGSQHQETQYF
few	TRBJ2-2	TRBV6-1	CASSDNRGGPNGELFF
-	TRBJ1-4	TRBV20-1	CSASSGYTENEKLFF
-	TRBJ2-7	TRBV19	CASSIYGGDYEQYF
few	TRBJ2-3	TRBV20-1	CSATGTGGLNTDTQYF
many	TRBJ1-5	TRBV6-1	CASSDRAGSNQPQHF
-	TRBJ1-4	TRBV7-2	CASSLDPSGEKLFF
many	TRBJ1-5	TRBV2	CASSVNQPQHF